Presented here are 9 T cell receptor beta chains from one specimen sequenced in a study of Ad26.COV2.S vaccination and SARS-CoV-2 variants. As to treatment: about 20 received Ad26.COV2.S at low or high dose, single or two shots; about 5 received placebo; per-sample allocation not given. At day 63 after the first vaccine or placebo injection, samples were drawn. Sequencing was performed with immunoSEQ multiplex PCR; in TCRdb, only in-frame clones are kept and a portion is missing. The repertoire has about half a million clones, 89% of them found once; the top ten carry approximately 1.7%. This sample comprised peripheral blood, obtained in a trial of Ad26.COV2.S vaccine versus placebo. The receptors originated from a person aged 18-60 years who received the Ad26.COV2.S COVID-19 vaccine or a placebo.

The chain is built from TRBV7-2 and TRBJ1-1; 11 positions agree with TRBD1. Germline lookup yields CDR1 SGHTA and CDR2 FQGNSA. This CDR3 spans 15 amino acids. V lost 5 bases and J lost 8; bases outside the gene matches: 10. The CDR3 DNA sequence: TGTGCCAGCAGCCCCCAGGGGACAGGGGGAAAGGAAGCTTTCTTT. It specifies CASSPQGTGGKEAFF. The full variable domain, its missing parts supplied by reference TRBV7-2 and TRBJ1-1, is GAGVSQSPSNKVTEKGKDVELRCDPISGHTALYWYRQSLGQGLEFLIYFQGNSAPDKSGLPSDRFSAERTGGSVSTLTIQRTQQEDSAVYLCASSPQGTGGKEAFFGQGTRLTVV.

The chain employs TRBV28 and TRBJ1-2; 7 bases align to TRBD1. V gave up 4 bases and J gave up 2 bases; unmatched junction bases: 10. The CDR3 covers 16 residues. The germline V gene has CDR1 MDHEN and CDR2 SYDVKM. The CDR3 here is CASSSLYRDSNYGYTF. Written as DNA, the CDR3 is TGTGCCAGCAGTTCCCTCTACCGGGACAGCAACTATGGCTACACCTTC.

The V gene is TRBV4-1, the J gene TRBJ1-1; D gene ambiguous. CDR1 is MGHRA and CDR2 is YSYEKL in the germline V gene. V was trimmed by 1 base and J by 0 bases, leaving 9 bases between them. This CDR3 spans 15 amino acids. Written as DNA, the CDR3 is TGCGCCAGCAGCCAAGCGGGTGGCTTGAACACTGAAGCTTTCTTT. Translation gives CASSQAGGLNTEAFF.

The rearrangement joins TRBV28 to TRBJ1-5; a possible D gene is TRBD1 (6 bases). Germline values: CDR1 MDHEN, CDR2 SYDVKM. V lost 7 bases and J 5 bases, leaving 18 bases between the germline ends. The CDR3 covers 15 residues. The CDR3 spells CASNSGGTYDQPQHF. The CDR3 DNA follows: TGTGCCAGCAACTCTGGGGGGACATACGATCAGCCCCAGCATTTT.

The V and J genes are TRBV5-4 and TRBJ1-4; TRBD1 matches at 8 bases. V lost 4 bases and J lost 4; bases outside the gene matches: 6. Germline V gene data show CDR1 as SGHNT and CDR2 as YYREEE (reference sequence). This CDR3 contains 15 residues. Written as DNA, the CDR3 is TGTGCCAGCAGCGCAAGGACAGGGATTAATGAAAAACTGTTTTTT. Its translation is CASSARTGINEKLFF.

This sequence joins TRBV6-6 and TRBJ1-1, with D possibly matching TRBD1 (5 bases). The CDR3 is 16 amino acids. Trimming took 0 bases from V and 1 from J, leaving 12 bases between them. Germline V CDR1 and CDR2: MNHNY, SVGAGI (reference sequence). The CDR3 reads CASSYSTQEGNTEAFF. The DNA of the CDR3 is TGTGCCAGCAGTTACTCGACACAGGAGGGGAACACTGAAGCTTTCTTT.

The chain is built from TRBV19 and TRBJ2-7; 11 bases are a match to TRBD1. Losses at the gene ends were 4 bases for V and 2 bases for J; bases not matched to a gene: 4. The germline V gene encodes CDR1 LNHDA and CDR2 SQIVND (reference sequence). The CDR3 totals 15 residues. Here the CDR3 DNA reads TGTGCCAGTAGTACACCGGGACAGGGGGCCTACGAGCAGTACTTC. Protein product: CASSTPGQGAYEQYF.

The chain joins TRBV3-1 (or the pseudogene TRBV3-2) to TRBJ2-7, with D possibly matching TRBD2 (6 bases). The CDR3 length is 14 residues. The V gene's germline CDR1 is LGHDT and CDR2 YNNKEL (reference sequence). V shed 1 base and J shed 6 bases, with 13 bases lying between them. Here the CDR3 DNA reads TGTGCCAGCAGCCAAGCAAACGGAGCGGGCGAGCAGTACTTC. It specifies CASSQANGAGEQYF.

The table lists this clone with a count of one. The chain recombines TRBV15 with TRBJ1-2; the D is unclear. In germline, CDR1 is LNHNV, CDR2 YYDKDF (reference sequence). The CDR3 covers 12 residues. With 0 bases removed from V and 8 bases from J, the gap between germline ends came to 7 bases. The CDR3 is CATSRDDWGYTF. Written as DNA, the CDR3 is TGTGCCACCAGCAGAGACGACTGGGGCTACACCTTC.